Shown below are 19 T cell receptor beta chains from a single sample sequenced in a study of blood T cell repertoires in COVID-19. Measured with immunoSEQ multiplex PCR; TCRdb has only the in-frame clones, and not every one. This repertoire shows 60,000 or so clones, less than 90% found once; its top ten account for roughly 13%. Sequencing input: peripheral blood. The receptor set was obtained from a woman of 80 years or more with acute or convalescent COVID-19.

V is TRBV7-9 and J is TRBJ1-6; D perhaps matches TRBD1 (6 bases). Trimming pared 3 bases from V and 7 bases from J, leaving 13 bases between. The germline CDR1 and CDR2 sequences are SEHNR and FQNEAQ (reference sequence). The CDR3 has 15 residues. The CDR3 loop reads CASSFSQGRNSPLHF. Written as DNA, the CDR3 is TGTGCCAGCAGCTTCAGTCAGGGGCGGAATTCACCCCTCCACTTT.

Here the CDR3 reads CASSLAGGPGTDTQYF. The CDR3 DNA reads TGCGCCAGCAGCCTAGCGGGGGGGCCAGGCACAGATACGCAGTATTTT. The chain links TRBV5-1 to TRBJ2-3, with 12 bases aligning to TRBD2. There are 16 residues in the CDR3. Germline CDR1 reads SGHRS; CDR2 reads YFSETQ. Trimming cost V 4 bases and J 1 base; bases outside gene matches: 4.

The CDR3 region is CASSLSRARGEQYF. The DNA of the CDR3 is TGTGCCAGCAGCTTAAGCAGGGCCAGGGGCGAGCAGTACTTC. The chain joins TRBV7-2 to TRBJ2-7, with D possibly TRBD1 on 6 matching bases. The germline gives CDR1 SGHTA, CDR2 FQGNSA. Trimming took 2 bases from V and 6 from J, leaving 14 bases between them. The CDR3 is 14 residues long.

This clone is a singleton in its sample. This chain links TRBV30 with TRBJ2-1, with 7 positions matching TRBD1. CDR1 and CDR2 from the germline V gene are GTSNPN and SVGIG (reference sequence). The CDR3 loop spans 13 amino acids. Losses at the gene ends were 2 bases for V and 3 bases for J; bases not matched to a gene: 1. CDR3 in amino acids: CAWSRDSYNEQFF. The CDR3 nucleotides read TGTGCCTGGAGTAGGGACAGCTACAATGAGCAGTTCTTC. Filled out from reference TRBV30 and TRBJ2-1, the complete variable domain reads SQTIHQWPATLVQPVGSPLSLECTVEGTSNPNLYWYRQAAGRGLQLLFYSVGIGQISSEVPQNLSASRPQDRQFILSSKKLLLSDSGFYLCAWSRDSYNEQFFGPGTRLTVL.

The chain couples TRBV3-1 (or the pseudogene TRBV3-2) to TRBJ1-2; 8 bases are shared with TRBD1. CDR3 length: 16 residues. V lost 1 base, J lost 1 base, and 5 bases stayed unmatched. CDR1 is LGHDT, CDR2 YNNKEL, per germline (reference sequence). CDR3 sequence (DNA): TGTGCCAGCAGCCAAGCTGGGACAGGCGATAACTATGGCTACACCTTC. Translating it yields CASSQAGTGDNYGYTF.

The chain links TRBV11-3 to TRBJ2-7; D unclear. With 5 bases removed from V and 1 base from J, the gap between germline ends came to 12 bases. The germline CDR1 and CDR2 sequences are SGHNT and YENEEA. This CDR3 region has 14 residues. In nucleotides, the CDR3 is TGTGCCAGCAGCGAGTCGGCTAGTTCCTACGAGCAGTACTTC. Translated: CASSESASSYEQYF.

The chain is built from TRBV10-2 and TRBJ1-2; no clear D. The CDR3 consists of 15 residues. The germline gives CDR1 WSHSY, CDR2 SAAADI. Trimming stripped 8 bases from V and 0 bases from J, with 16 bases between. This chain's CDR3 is CASSENSLANYGYTF. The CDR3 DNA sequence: TGCGCCAGCTCCGAAAACTCGCTCGCTAACTATGGCTACACCTTC.

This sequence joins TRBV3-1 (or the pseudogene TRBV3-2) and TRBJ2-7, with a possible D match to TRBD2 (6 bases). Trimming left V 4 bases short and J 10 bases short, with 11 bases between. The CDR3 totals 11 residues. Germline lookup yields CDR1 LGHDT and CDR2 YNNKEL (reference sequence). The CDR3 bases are TGTGCCAGCAGCCTAATCGGGACTCAGTACTTC. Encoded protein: CASSLIGTQYF.

CDR3 coding DNA: TGTGCCAGCAGCCTCACTTCCGGGACAGGGACCTATGGCTACACCTTC. Encoded protein: CASSLTSGTGTYGYTF. This chain uses TRBV11-3 with TRBJ1-2; TRBD1 agrees at 9 bases. V gave up 5 bases and J gave up 4 bases; unmatched junction bases: 11. The CDR3 has 16 amino acids. Germline V gene sequence: CDR1 SGHNT, CDR2 YENEEA.

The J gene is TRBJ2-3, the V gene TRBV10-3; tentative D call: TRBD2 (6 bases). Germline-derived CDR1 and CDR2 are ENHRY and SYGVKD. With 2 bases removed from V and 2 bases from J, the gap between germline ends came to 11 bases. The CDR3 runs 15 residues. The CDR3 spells CAISERRDSTDTQYF. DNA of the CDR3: TGTGCCATCAGTGAGCGCCGGGACTCCACAGATACGCAGTATTTT.

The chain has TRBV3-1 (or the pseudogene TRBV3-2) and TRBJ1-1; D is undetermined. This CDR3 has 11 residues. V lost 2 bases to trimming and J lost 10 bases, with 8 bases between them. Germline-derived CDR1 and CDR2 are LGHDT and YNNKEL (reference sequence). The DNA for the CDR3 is TGTGCCAGCAGCCAACTTGAGGTAGCTTTCTTT. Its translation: CASSQLEVAFF.

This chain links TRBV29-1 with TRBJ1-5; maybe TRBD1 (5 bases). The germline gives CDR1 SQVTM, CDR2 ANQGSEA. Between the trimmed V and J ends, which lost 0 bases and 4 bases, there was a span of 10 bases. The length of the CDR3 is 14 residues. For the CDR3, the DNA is TGCAGCGTTGAAGAATCGGGGGGAAATCAGCCCCAGCATTTT. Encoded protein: CSVEESGGNQPQHF. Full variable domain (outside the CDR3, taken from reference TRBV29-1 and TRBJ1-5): SAVISQKPSRDICQRGTSLTIQCQVDSQVTMMFWYRQQPGQSLTLIATANQGSEATYESGFVIDKFPISRPNLTFSTLTVSNMSPEDSSIYLCSVEESGGNQPQHFGDGTRLSIL.

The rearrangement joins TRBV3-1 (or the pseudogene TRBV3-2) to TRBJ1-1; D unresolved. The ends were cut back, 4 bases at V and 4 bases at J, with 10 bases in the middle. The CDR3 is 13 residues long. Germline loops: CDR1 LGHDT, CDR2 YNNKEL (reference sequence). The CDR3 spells CASSLYRGTEAFF. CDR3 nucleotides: TGTGCCAGCAGCCTATACCGGGGCACTGAAGCTTTCTTT.

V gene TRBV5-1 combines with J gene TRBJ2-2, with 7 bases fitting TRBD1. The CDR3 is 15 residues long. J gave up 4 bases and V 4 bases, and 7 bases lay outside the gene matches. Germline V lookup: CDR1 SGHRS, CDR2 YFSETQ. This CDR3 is CASSPMGQSTGELFF. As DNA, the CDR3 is TGCGCCAGCAGCCCGATGGGACAGTCCACCGGGGAGCTGTTTTTT.

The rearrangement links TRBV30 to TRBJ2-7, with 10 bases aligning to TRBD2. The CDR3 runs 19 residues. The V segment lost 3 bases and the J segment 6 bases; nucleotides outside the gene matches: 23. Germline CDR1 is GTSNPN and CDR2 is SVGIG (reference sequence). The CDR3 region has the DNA TGTGCCTGGAGCTTCTGGCCCTTCGGACTAGCGGTGACCTCGGGCGAGCAGTACTTC. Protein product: CAWSFWPFGLAVTSGEQYF.

The CDR3 sequence: CASSQDRAGRSSETQYF. DNA for the CDR3: TGCGCCAGCAGCCAAGATAGGGCGGGGCGTAGTTCGGAGACCCAGTACTTC. V gene TRBV4-1 combines with J gene TRBJ2-5, with a tentative D call TRBD2 (6 bases). Germline assignment: CDR1 MGHRA and CDR2 YSYEKL. This CDR3 is 17 amino acids long. V shed 0 bases and J shed 5 bases, with 19 bases lying between them.

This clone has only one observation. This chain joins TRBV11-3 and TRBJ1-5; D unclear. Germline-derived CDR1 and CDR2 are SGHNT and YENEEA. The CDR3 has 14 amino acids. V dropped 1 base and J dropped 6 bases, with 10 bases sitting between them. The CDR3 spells CASSLGGSGQPQHF. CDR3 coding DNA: TGTGCCAGCAGCTTAGGAGGGTCAGGTCAGCCCCAGCATTTT.

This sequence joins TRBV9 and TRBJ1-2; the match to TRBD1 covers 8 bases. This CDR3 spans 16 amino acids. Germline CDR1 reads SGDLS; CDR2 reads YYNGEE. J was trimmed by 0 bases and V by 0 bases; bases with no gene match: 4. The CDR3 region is CASSVGQGNSNYGYTF. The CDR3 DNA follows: TGTGCCAGCAGCGTAGGACAGGGGAATTCTAACTATGGCTACACCTTC.

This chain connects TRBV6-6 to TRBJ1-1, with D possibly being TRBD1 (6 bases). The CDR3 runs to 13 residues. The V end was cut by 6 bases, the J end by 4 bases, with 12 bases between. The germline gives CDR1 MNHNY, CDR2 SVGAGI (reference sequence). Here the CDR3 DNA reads TGTGCCAGCAGCCAAAGGGGGGGCACTGAAGCTTTCTTT. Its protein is CASSQRGGTEAFF.